This T cell receptor (beta chain) appears in the sequencing data of a study of response to subunit inactivated influenza vaccine. This clonotype came up many times. V was trimmed by 3 bases and J by 0 bases, leaving 15 bases between them. CDR1 is DFQATT, CDR2 SNEGSKA, per germline (reference sequence). This CDR3 comprises 16 residues. A single record per CDR3 protein comes from TCRdb applying MiXCR to the RT-PCR reads. The data show about 700,000 distinct CDR3 sequences, with over 11% seen just once and approximately 7% held by the top ten. This material consisted of PBMCs from blood, taken roughly 2 weeks before vaccination. The receptor comes from a man between 45 and 60 years old who received an inactivated influenza vaccine. This chain joins TRBV20-1 and TRBJ2-4; possible D gene TRBD1, 5 bases. The CDR3 DNA is TGCAGTGCTAGTGAGGACACTGTACTAGCCAAAAACATTCAGTACTTC. It is translated as CSASEDTVLAKNIQYF.